The source of this TCR beta chain is a study of human T cells and chemical hapten exposure. Germline CDR1 reads SQVTM; CDR2 reads ANQGSEA. The ends were cut back, 4 bases at V and 4 bases at J, with 17 bases in the middle. This CDR3 spans 15 amino acids. TCRdb processed the RACE reads anew with MiXCR; each CDR3 protein has one entry. The table shows about 99,000 distinct CDR3 sequences, with 9.5% to 15% occurring only once. The time point here: patch test 1, 2 weeks after DPC sensitization. Regarding treatment: therapeutic diphenylcyclopropenone sensitization with weekly scalp DPC. Venepuncture was done earlier than the placement of each patch test.

The chain combines TRBV29-1 with TRBJ2-1; D remains ambiguous. The sequencing here drew on whole blood, taken in connection with sensitization to the hapten diphenylcyclopropenone (DPC). The TCR was taken from a woman aged 40 to 50 with alopecia areata. Some clones in this sample may be carry-over from other donors' samples. Here the CDR3 DNA reads TGCAGCGTTGGCGGTGGAATTGGGAAATACAATGAGCAGTTCTTC. Protein sequence: CSVGGGIGKYNEQFF.